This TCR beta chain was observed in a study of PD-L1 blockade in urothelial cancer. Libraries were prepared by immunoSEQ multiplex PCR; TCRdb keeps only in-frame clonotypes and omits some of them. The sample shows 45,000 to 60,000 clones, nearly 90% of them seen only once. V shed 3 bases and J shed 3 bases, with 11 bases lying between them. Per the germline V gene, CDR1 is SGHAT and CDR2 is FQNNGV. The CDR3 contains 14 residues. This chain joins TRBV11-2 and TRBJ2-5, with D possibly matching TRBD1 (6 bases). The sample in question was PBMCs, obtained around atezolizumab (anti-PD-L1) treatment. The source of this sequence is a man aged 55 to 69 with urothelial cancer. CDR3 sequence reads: CASSFQTGKETQYF. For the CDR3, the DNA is TGTGCCAGCAGCTTTCAGACAGGCAAAGAGACCCAGTACTTC. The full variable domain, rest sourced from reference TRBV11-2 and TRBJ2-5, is EAGVAQSPRYKIIEKRQSVAFWCNPISGHATLYWYQQILGQGPKLLIQFQNNGVVDDSQLPKDRFSAERLKGVDSTLKIQPAKLEDSAVYLCASSFQTGKETQYFGPGTRLLVL.